This T cell receptor (beta chain) was captured in a study of long-term antiretroviral therapy in people with HIV. The authors ran the immunoSEQ assay, v3.0, at survey level. Measured with immunoSEQ multiplex PCR; TCRdb has only the in-frame clones, and not every one. Of under 20,000 clones listed, about nine tenths are singletons. Trimming left V 8 bases short and J 11 bases short, with 20 bases between. CDR1 and CDR2 from the germline V gene are SQVTM and ANQGSEA. The CDR3 is 12 amino acids. This chain connects TRBV29-1 to TRBJ2-3; D is possibly TRBD1 (6 bases). The clonotype was recovered from a man aged 45-65 years with HIV. Material: unsorted PBMCs, obtained 3 years after starting antiretroviral therapy. The CDR3 region has the DNA TGCAGCTTCAGTGCCGGCACAGGGTGGCAGTATTTT. The encoded protein is CSFSAGTGWQYF.